The 15 T cell receptor beta chains presented below share a single source sample, sequenced in a study of blood T cell repertoires in COVID-19. Some clones are missing from TCRdb's copy, which holds only in-frame ones; the method was immunoSEQ multiplex PCR. The table shows roughly 100,000 clones, with roughly 91% occurring only once. Sequenced: peripheral blood. These receptor sequences come from a human donor in a cohort sampled during active COVID-19.

The chain employs TRBV6-2 or TRBV6-3 and TRBJ2-3, with 11 positions matching TRBD2. Germline CDR1 is MNHEY and CDR2 is SVGEGT. V lost 7 bases, J lost 2 bases, and 5 bases stayed unmatched. The CDR3 is made up of 15 amino acids. The DNA of the CDR3 is TGTGCCAGCATCCCGACTAGCGGGGTCACAGATACGCAGTATTTT. Translating gives CASIPTSGVTDTQYF.

The chain recombines TRBV29-1 with TRBJ2-7; maybe TRBD1 (6 bases). The ends were cut back, 6 bases at V and 3 bases at J, with 9 bases in the middle. The V gene's germline CDR1 is SQVTM and CDR2 ANQGSEA. CDR3 size: 11 residues. Here the CDR3 DNA reads TGCAGCGTCAAACAGGGCTACGAGCAGTACTTC. Its translation: CSVKQGYEQYF.

This rearrangement joins TRBV5-6 to TRBJ1-2; D gene unclear. Between the trimmed V and J ends, which lost 2 bases and 11 bases, there was a span of 10 bases. Looked up from germline, CDR1 is SGHDT and CDR2 is YYEEEE. CDR3 length equals 11 residues. CDR3 loop: CASSFNNEYTF. The CDR3 DNA follows: TGTGCCAGCAGCTTTAATAATGAGTACACCTTC.

The J gene is TRBJ2-1, the V gene TRBV4-1; tentative D call: TRBD2 (6 bases). The V end was cut by 4 bases, the J end by 8 bases, with 15 bases between. CDR1 and CDR2 from the germline V gene are MGHRA and YSYEKL. The CDR3 is 14 amino acids. CDR3 protein: CASSLRTREDEQFF. DNA of the CDR3: TGCGCCAGCAGCCTTCGAACTAGGGAGGATGAGCAGTTCTTC.

J is TRBJ2-1 and V is TRBV7-9; D unclear. This CDR3 is 13 amino acids long. CDR1 SEHNR and CDR2 FQNEAQ come from the germline V gene (reference sequence). Trimming stripped 3 bases from V and 6 bases from J, with 9 bases between. The CDR3 DNA reads as TGTGCCAGCAGCTTTGAGGTAGGCAATGAGCAGTTCTTC. Translating it yields CASSFEVGNEQFF.

This clone was seen once. The rearrangement joins TRBV6-5 to TRBJ1-1, with D possibly being TRBD1 (5 bases). The CDR3 runs to 15 residues. The germline V and J ends were trimmed by 2 bases and 7 bases, with 17 bases remaining between them. Germline-derived CDR1 and CDR2 are MNHEY and SVGAGI. The CDR3 region has the DNA TGTGCCAGCAGTTACCAGGCCGGGACTAAAATTGAAGCTTTCTTT. Protein: CASSYQAGTKIEAFF.

V is TRBV6-2 or TRBV6-3 and J is TRBJ2-3; weak D call: TRBD2 (6 bases). CDR1 MNHEY and CDR2 SVGEGT come from the germline V gene. The CDR3 covers 18 residues. V was pared by 2 bases and J by 6 bases, with 24 bases between. The CDR3 is CASSYDLEGAGPADTQYF. As DNA, the CDR3 is TGTGCCAGCAGTTACGATTTAGAAGGTGCGGGACCAGCGGATACGCAGTATTTT.

The count of this clone is one. CDR3 nucleotide sequence: TGTGCCAGCAGCTCAATCATTACAAATATATCCTACGAGCAGTACTTC. Its protein is CASSSIITNISYEQYF. The gene calls are TRBV7-2 and TRBJ2-7, with D uncertain. The CDR3 has 16 residues. Per germline, CDR1 SGHTA and CDR2 FQGNSA. V was clipped by 4 bases and J by 1 base, with 17 bases between them.

This chain uses TRBV30 with TRBJ2-4; D perhaps matches TRBD1 (6 bases). Trimming removed 2 bases from V and 3 bases from J, with 8 bases in between. The germline CDR1 and CDR2 sequences are GTSNPN and SVGIG (reference sequence). The CDR3 covers 13 residues. CDR3 protein: CAWSRGNKNIQYF. CDR3 bases: TGTGCCTGGAGTAGGGGGAACAAAAACATTCAGTACTTC.

The gene calls are TRBV15 and TRBJ1-2; weak D call: TRBD1 (6 bases). Per the germline V gene, CDR1 is LNHNV and CDR2 is YYDKDF (reference sequence). This CDR3 contains 15 residues. Trimming stripped 7 bases from V and 1 base from J, with 16 bases between. The CDR3 region has the DNA TGTGCCACCAACCCGGAGGGGGGGGATAACTATGGCTACACCTTC. Its protein is CATNPEGGDNYGYTF.

V usage is TRBV7-9 and J usage is TRBJ2-5, with TRBD1 matching 8 bases. CDR3 size: 14 residues. Unmatched junction bases numbered 0, after V lost 1 base and J lost 2 bases. CDR1 is SEHNR, CDR2 FQNEAQ, per germline (reference sequence). The CDR3 loop is CASSLDRGQETQYF. The CDR3 DNA sequence: TGTGCCAGCAGCTTAGACAGGGGGCAAGAGACCCAGTACTTC.

The rearrangement joins TRBV5-1 to TRBJ2-1, with 9 bases matching TRBD2. Trimming cost V 0 bases and J 10 bases; bases outside gene matches: 8. Germline CDR1 SGHRS, CDR2 YFSETQ. This CDR3 spans 15 amino acids. CDR3 nucleotides: TGCGCCAGCAGCTTGGGGACTAGCGCGACAGGGGAGCAGTTCTTC. As protein: CASSLGTSATGEQFF.

This chain uses TRBV11-2 with TRBJ2-3, with 11 bases aligning to TRBD2. The CDR3 spans 16 residues. Per germline, CDR1 SGHAT and CDR2 FQNNGV. V was clipped by 6 bases and J by 0 bases; unmatched bases: 5. The CDR3 here is CASSRGTSGSTDTQYF. CDR3 nucleotides: TGTGCCAGCAGTCGGGGGACTAGCGGAAGCACAGATACGCAGTATTTT.

The rearrangement uses TRBV5-5 and TRBJ2-7, with D perhaps TRBD1 (6 bases). Germline CDR1 SGHKS, CDR2 YYEKEE (reference sequence). V was shortened by 4 bases and J by 3 bases, with 20 bases between the two germline ends. The CDR3 extends over 16 amino acids. The CDR3 is CASSRGTGTRYYEQYF. The CDR3 DNA follows: TGTGCCAGCAGCAGGGGGACCGGGACGCGATACTACGAGCAGTACTTC.

The chain uses TRBV28 and TRBJ1-1; D is perhaps TRBD1 (6 bases). Germline-derived CDR1 and CDR2 are MDHEN and SYDVKM. The CDR3 has 15 amino acids. Trimming removed 3 bases at V and 0 bases at J, with 11 bases between. The CDR3 region has the DNA TGTGCCAGCAGTTTCTTACAGGGCGTGAACACTGAAGCTTTCTTT. It yields the protein CASSFLQGVNTEAFF.